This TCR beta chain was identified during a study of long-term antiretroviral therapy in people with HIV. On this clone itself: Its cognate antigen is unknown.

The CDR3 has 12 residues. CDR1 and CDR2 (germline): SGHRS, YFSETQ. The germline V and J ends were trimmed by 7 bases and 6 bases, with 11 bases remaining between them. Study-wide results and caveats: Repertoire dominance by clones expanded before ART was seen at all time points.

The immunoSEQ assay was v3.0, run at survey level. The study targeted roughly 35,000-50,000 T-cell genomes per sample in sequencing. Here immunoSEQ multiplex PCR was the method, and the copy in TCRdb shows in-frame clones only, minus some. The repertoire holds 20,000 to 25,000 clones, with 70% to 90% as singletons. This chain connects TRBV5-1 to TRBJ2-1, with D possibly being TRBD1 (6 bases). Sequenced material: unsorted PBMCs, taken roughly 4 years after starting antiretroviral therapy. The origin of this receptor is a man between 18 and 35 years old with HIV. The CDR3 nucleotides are TGCGCCAGCCAGGACAGACTCAATGAGCAGTTCTTC. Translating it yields CASQDRLNEQFF. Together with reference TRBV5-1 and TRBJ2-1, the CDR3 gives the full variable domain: KAGVTQTPRYLIKTRGQQVTLSCSPISGHRSVSWYQQTPGQGLQFLFEYFSETQRNKGNFPGRFSGRQFSNSRSEMNVSTLELGDSALYLCASQDRLNEQFFGPGTRLTVL.